A single sample is the source of the 29 T cell receptor beta chains below, sequenced in a study of human T cells and chemical hapten exposure. TCRdb reprocessed the RACE reads with MiXCR, giving one entry per CDR3 protein. The table lists 370,000 or so distinct CDR3 sequences, nearly 5% of them singletons. Time point here: patch test 1, 2 weeks after DPC sensitization. Treatment specified: therapeutic diphenylcyclopropenone sensitization with weekly scalp DPC. Sequencing used whole blood, obtained in connection with sensitization to the hapten diphenylcyclopropenone (DPC). These TCRs come from a woman aged 50 to 65 with alopecia areata. Some clones in this sample may be carry-over from other donors' samples.

This clonotype occurred many times. The rearrangement joins TRBV21-1 to TRBJ1-2; the D call in the table, TRBD1, was not verified against the DNA. TRBV21-1 is an annotated pseudogene. The CDR3 has 15 residues. The CDR3 spells CASSSRQALHYGYTF. The CDR3 nucleotides are TGTGCCAGCAGCTCGCGACAGGCCCTACATTATGGCTACACCTTC.

This rearrangement joins TRBV6-5 to TRBJ2-3, with TRBD1 matching over 8 bases. This CDR3 comprises 13 residues. Unmatched junction bases numbered 5, after V lost 6 bases and J lost 6 bases. The germline V gene encodes CDR1 MNHEY and CDR2 SVGAGI. CDR3 DNA: TGTGCCAGCAGACGACAGGGGACGGATACGCAGTATTTT. Protein sequence: CASRRQGTDTQYF.

There are a few counts of this clonotype. This chain uses TRBV12-3 or TRBV12-4 with TRBJ2-3, with 7 bases identical to TRBD1. V lost 5 bases to trimming and J lost 3 bases; unmatched junction nucleotides: 11. The CDR3 covers 16 residues. The CDR3 protein is CASSPQTGMGTDTQYF. The DNA for the CDR3 is TGTGCCAGCAGTCCCCAGACAGGGATGGGGACAGATACGCAGTATTTT.

At least ten counts were recorded for this clonotype. The V call is TRBV7-9, the J call TRBJ2-1, with D unresolved. From germline, CDR1 is SEHNR and CDR2 FQNEAQ (reference sequence). The CDR3 has 15 residues. Trimming removed 3 bases from V and 7 bases from J, with 16 bases in between. CDR3 in DNA: TGTGCCAGCAGCTTTTTCCAGTCCCCCAGAAATGAGCAGTTCTTC. This sequence encodes CASSFFQSPRNEQFF.

The chain carries TRBV10-3 and TRBJ1-3, with D maybe TRBD1 (5 bases). Between the trimmed V and J ends, which lost 8 bases and 0 bases, there was a span of 8 bases. Germline-derived CDR1 and CDR2 are ENHRY and SYGVKD. The CDR3 is 13 residues long. The chain's CDR3 is CAIQGDSGNTIYF. The CDR3 DNA sequence: TGTGCCATCCAAGGGGACTCTGGAAACACCATATATTTT.

This clonotype was seen at least ten times. The DNA for the CDR3 is TGCAGTGCTAGAGATGTCGGCCGTACAGGCGAAGCTTTCTTT. This encodes CSARDVGRTGEAFF. The chain carries TRBV20-1 and TRBJ1-1, with D possibly matching TRBD1 (5 bases). Trimming took off 0 bases at V and 8 bases at J, with 16 bases between the two ends. This CDR3 contains 14 residues. In germline, CDR1 is DFQATT, CDR2 SNEGSKA (reference sequence).

This clonotype showed up many times. This chain links TRBV21-1 with TRBJ1-1; the D call in the table, TRBD1, was not verified against the DNA. TRBV21-1 is flagged as a pseudogene. The CDR3 covers 18 residues. CDR3 sequence (DNA): TGTGCCAGCAGCAAATTGTCTGGGGCGGGGCAGGGGACCACTGAAGCTTTCTTT. Its translation is CASSKLSGAGQGTTEAFF.

In its sample, this clonotype was seen many times. The J gene is TRBJ2-3, the V gene TRBV5-1, with 9 bases matching TRBD1. This CDR3 is 13 amino acids long. With V trimmed by 4 bases and J by 10 bases, 7 bases remained unmatched. Germline CDR1 is SGHRS and CDR2 is YFSETQ. CDR3 in amino acids: CASSPRRTGAQYF. In DNA form, the CDR3 reads TGCGCCAGCAGCCCCCGGCGGACAGGGGCGCAGTATTTT. Using reference TRBV5-1 and TRBJ2-3 for the parts outside the CDR3, the full variable domain is KAGVTQTPRYLIKTRGQQVTLSCSPISGHRSVSWYQQTPGQGLQFLFEYFSETQRNKGNFPGRFSGRQFSNSRSEMNVSTLELGDSALYLCASSPRRTGAQYFGPGTRLTVL.

This clonotype was seen many times. The chain couples TRBV5-5 to TRBJ2-7, with TRBD1 matching 8 bases. The length of the CDR3 is 13 residues. V shed 1 base and J 5 bases; nucleotides not matched to a gene: 2. Per the germline V gene, CDR1 is SGHKS and CDR2 is YYEKEE (reference sequence). In nucleotides, the CDR3 is TGTGCCAGCAGCTTGCGACAGGGGAACGAGCAGTACTTC. This translates into CASSLRQGNEQYF.

In this sample, this clonotype turned up many times. The chain links TRBV7-9 to TRBJ2-1; D gene uncertain. CDR3 length: 11 amino acids. V shed 7 bases and J shed 4 bases, with 5 bases lying between them. Germline V lookup: CDR1 SEHNR, CDR2 FQNEAQ (reference sequence). The chain's CDR3 is CASNPYNEQFF. In DNA form, the CDR3 reads TGTGCCAGCAACCCGTACAATGAGCAGTTCTTC.

CDR3 amino acids: CASSPDSPETQYF. CDR3 coding DNA: TGTGCCAGCAGCCCCGACTCGCCGGAGACCCAGTACTTC. The gene calls are TRBV9 and TRBJ2-5; D is uncertain. CDR1 and CDR2 (germline): SGDLS, YYNGEE. V dropped 4 bases and J dropped 5 bases, with 12 bases sitting between them. This CDR3 contains 13 residues.

This clonotype was detected many times. The chain is built from TRBV20-1 and TRBJ1-1, with D possibly matching TRBD1 (5 bases). The CDR3 consists of 11 residues. V was pared by 2 bases and J by 9 bases, with 10 bases between. Per the germline V gene, CDR1 is DFQATT and CDR2 is SNEGSKA (reference sequence). CDR3 sequence reads: CSARLGTKAFF. The DNA for the CDR3 is TGCAGTGCTAGACTCGGGACGAAAGCTTTCTTT.

The V call is TRBV7-2, the J call TRBJ2-1, with 8 bases identical to TRBD2. With 5 bases clipped from V and 9 bases from J, the junction kept 9 bases outside the gene matches. CDR1 SGHTA and CDR2 FQGNSA come from the germline V gene. CDR3 length: 14 amino acids. CDR3 DNA sequence: TGTGCCAGCAGCACGAGCGGGAGTAAAAGTGAGCAGTTCTTC. Its protein is CASSTSGSKSEQFF. Using reference TRBV7-2 and TRBJ2-1 for the parts outside the CDR3, the full variable domain is GAGVSQSPSNKVTEKGKDVELRCDPISGHTALYWYRQSLGQGLEFLIYFQGNSAPDKSGLPSDRFSAERTGGSVSTLTIQRTQQEDSAVYLCASSTSGSKSEQFFGPGTRLTVL.

This clonotype has a count of ten or more. The chain combines TRBV30 with TRBJ1-5; 7 nucleotides align to TRBD1. The CDR3 totals 16 residues. Trimming cost V 4 bases and J 3 bases; bases outside gene matches: 12. The germline CDR1 and CDR2 sequences are GTSNPN and SVGIG (reference sequence). The DNA for the CDR3 is TGTGCCTGGACCCTGGGGCAGGGGGGAATCAATCAGCCCCAGCATTTT. This gives the protein CAWTLGQGGINQPQHF.

This clonotype was recorded many times. The J gene is TRBJ1-1, the V gene TRBV7-8; D unclear. Deletions cut 5 bases from V and 6 bases from J, with 16 bases between. The CDR3 extends over 14 amino acids. Germline V gene sequence: CDR1 SGHVS, CDR2 FQNEAQ. CDR3: CASSPAPGWPEAFF. CDR3 nucleotide sequence: TGTGCCAGCAGCCCTGCCCCGGGATGGCCTGAAGCTTTCTTT.

This clonotype has ten or more counts. V usage is TRBV7-8 and J usage is TRBJ1-1; TRBD1 might be the D (5 bases). CDR1 and CDR2 from the germline V gene are SGHVS and FQNEAQ. Trimming pared 3 bases from V and 6 bases from J, leaving 8 bases between. The length of the CDR3 is 12 residues. In DNA form, the CDR3 reads TGTGCCAGCAGCTTGGGGGTCGCTGAAGCTTTCTTT. This gives the protein CASSLGVAEAFF.

This clonotype was counted many times. This chain connects TRBV20-1 to TRBJ1-1; no clear D gene. This CDR3 comprises 11 residues. V dropped 6 bases and J dropped 3 bases, with 8 bases sitting between them. The V gene's germline CDR1 is DFQATT and CDR2 SNEGSKA (reference sequence). The chain's CDR3 is CSARRDTEAFF. CDR3 DNA sequence: TGCAGTGCAAGGCGGGACACTGAAGCTTTCTTT.

This chain joins TRBV28 and TRBJ1-6; D remains ambiguous. The CDR3 contains 13 residues. CDR1 MDHEN and CDR2 SYDVKM come from the germline V gene. The V end lost 8 bases, the J end lost 7 bases, and 12 bases lay between the germline ends. The CDR3 DNA follows: TGTGCCAGCTACCCGGGTCTAAATTCACCCCTCCACTTT. Translated, it gives CASYPGLNSPLHF. The full variable domain, rest sourced from reference TRBV28 and TRBJ1-6, is DVKVTQSSRYLVKRTGEKVFLECVQDMDHENMFWYRQDPGLGLRLIYFSYDVKMKEKGDIPEGYSVSREKKERFSLILESASTNQTSMYLCASYPGLNSPLHFGNGTRLTVT.

This clonotype was counted only a few times. J is TRBJ2-7 and V is TRBV2; 7 positions match TRBD2. CDR3 length: 13 amino acids. Germline loops: CDR1 SNHLY, CDR2 FYNNEI. V shed 9 bases and J 6 bases; nucleotides not matched to a gene: 11. Here the CDR3 DNA reads TGTGCCAGTGCCCGGGGGGAAACCTCCGAGCAGTACTTC. This sequence encodes CASARGETSEQYF.

This clonotype has at least ten counts. This chain uses TRBV9 with TRBJ2-1, with TRBD2 identical over 7 bases. The J segment lost 0 bases and the V segment lost 0 bases, leaving 6 bases of the junction unmatched. The CDR3 loop spans 17 amino acids. The V gene's germline CDR1 is SGDLS and CDR2 YYNGEE. CDR3 DNA: TGTGCCAGCAGCGTAGCGGCGGGAGTAAGCTCCTACAATGAGCAGTTCTTC. Translated, it gives CASSVAAGVSSYNEQFF.

This clonotype occurred a few times. This rearrangement joins TRBV20-1 to TRBJ2-1, with 9 positions matching TRBD2. The CDR3 runs 14 residues. Germline V lookup: CDR1 DFQATT, CDR2 SNEGSKA (reference sequence). V was pared by 3 bases and J by 9 bases, with 9 bases of the junction left unmatched. DNA of the CDR3: TGCAGTGCTAGCGGCGGGAGGGCCTTAGGTGAGCAGTTCTTC. It is translated as CSASGGRALGEQFF.

This clonotype was seen only a few times. The rearrangement links TRBV28 to TRBJ1-1; TRBD1 aligns across 8 bases. CDR3 length: 14 amino acids. Germline trimming cut 6 bases from V and 1 base from J; bases unmatched to any gene: 4. Germline V gene sequence: CDR1 MDHEN, CDR2 SYDVKM. The CDR3 region is CASRYTGGNTEAFF. The CDR3 region has the DNA TGTGCCAGCAGATATACAGGGGGGAACACTGAAGCTTTCTTT.

This clonotype was seen repeatedly, ten times or more. This sequence joins TRBV5-5 and TRBJ2-1, with D possibly TRBD1 on 6 matching bases. The CDR3 consists of 14 residues. V was pared by 3 bases and J by 8 bases, with 15 bases between. Germline V gene data show CDR1 as SGHKS and CDR2 as YYEKEE (reference sequence). CDR3 loop: CASSSSGELYEQFF. In DNA form, the CDR3 reads TGTGCCAGCAGCTCGTCAGGGGAGCTCTATGAGCAGTTCTTC.

This clonotype showed up many times. The J gene is TRBJ1-4, the V gene TRBV6-1; the match to TRBD1 covers 8 bases. Germline loops: CDR1 MNHNS, CDR2 SASEGT. V dropped 0 bases and J dropped 7; count of bases not matched to a gene: 16. The CDR3 sequence is 19 residues long. CDR3 DNA sequence: TGTGCCAGCAGTGAAGCTGGCAGGGGGCGCATGGGGACGGGTGAAAAACTGTTTTTT. Translated, it gives CASSEAGRGRMGTGEKLFF.

This clonotype came up a few times. The chain uses TRBV11-2 and TRBJ1-3, with D hard to call. The V end was cut by 3 bases, the J end by 4 bases, with 10 bases between. This CDR3 has 14 residues. Per the germline V gene, CDR1 is SGHAT and CDR2 is FQNNGV. The CDR3 bases are TGTGCCAGCAGCTTTCTGACGGGAGGAAACACCATATATTTT. Translating it yields CASSFLTGGNTIYF.

This clonotype was picked up many times. The V call is TRBV3-1, the J call TRBJ2-3, with 10 bases matching TRBD2. Germline CDR1 LGHDT, CDR2 YNNKEL (reference sequence). V was clipped by 2 bases and J by 2 bases; unmatched bases: 7. The CDR3 sequence is 17 residues long. In DNA form, the CDR3 reads TGTGCCAGCAGCCAACCACCCGGGACTAGCGACACAGATACGCAGTATTTT. This encodes CASSQPPGTSDTDTQYF.

This sequence joins TRBV30 and TRBJ2-1, with TRBD2 matching over 12 bases. V was clipped by 1 base and J by 8 bases; unmatched bases: 6. The CDR3 sequence is 15 residues long. From germline, CDR1 is GTSNPN and CDR2 SVGIG (reference sequence). DNA for the CDR3: TGTGCCTGGAGTGGCACTAGCGGGAGGCAAGATGAGCAGTTCTTC. It encodes CAWSGTSGRQDEQFF.

This clonotype has at least ten counts. The V call is TRBV6-5, the J call TRBJ2-2; no firm D call. The CDR3 runs 13 residues. Germline V lookup: CDR1 MNHEY, CDR2 SVGAGI. Trimming left V 5 bases short and J 10 bases short, with 14 bases between. CDR3: CASSERRKVELFF. As DNA, the CDR3 is TGTGCCAGCAGTGAGAGGAGAAAGGTGGAGCTGTTTTTT.

This clonotype was observed at least ten times. The V and J genes are TRBV20-1 and TRBJ1-5; 9 nucleotides line up with TRBD1. The CDR3 covers 15 residues. CDR1 and CDR2 (germline): DFQATT, SNEGSKA (reference sequence). V shed 5 bases and J 4 bases; nucleotides not matched to a gene: 9. The CDR3 DNA is TGCAGTGCTCCGGGACAGGGACGTGGGAATCAGCCCCAGCATTTT. It is translated as CSAPGQGRGNQPQHF.